This T cell receptor beta chain emerged from a study of post-analysis software for immune sequencing data. Study-level points and caveats: Among five TRBV segments more frequent in patients than controls were TRBV5-6, TRBV5-1 and TRBV20-1.

Tagging with unique molecular identifiers was a feature of the TCR beta cDNA libraries. TCRdb re-called the PCR reads with MiXCR, one entry per CDR3 protein. The table shows hundreds of thousands of distinct CDR3 sequences, with around 27% occurring only once. This CDR3 is 15 amino acids long. V was pared by 3 bases and J by 7 bases, with 12 bases of the junction left unmatched. Germline CDR1 and CDR2: SGHRS and YFSETQ. In the case of this clonotype: Its antigen is undetermined.

This sequence joins TRBV5-1 and TRBJ1-1, with 7 bases aligning to TRBD1. Sequenced sample: blood. The clonotype comes from a girl between 5 and 17 years old with multiple sclerosis. In DNA, the CDR3 is TGCGCCAGCAGCTCGACAGGGATGGGCATGAGTGAAGCTTTCTTT. Translated: CASSSTGMGMSEAFF.